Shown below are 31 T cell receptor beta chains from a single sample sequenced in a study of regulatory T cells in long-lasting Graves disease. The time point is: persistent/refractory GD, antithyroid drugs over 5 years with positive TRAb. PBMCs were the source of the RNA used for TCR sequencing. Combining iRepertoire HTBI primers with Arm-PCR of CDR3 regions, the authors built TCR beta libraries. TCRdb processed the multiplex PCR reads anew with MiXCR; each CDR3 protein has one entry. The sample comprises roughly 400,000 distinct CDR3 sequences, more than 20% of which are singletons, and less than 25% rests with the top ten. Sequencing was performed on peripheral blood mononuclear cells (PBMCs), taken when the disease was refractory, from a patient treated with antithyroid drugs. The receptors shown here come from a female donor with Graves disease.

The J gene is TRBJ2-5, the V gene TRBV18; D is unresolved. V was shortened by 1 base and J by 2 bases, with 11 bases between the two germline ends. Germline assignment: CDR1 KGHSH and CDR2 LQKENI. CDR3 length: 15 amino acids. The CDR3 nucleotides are TGTGCCAGCTCACCACAGCCGGATGGACAAGAGACCCAGTACTTC. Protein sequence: CASSPQPDGQETQYF.

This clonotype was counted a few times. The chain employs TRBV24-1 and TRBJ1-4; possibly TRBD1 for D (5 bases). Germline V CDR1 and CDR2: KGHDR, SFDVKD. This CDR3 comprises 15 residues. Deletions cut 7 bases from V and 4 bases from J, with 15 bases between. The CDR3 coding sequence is TGTGCCACCAGGACTCGACAGAGCCTTAATGAAAAACTGTTTTTT. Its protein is CATRTRQSLNEKLFF.

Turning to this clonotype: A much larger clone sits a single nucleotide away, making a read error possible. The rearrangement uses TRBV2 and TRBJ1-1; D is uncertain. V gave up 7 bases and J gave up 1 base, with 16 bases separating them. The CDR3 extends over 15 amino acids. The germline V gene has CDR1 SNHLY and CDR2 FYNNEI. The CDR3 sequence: CASTEGRSSNTEAFF. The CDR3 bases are TGTGCCAGCACCGAAGGCAGGTCCTCGAACACTGAAGCTTTCTTT.

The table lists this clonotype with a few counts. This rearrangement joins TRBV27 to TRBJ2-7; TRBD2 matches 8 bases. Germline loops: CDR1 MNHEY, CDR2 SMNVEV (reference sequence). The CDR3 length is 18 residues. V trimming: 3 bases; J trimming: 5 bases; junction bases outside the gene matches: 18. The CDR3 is CASSFKTLFRGRTNEQYF. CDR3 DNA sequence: TGTGCCAGCAGTTTCAAAACCCTTTTTCGCGGGAGGACAAACGAGCAGTACTTC.

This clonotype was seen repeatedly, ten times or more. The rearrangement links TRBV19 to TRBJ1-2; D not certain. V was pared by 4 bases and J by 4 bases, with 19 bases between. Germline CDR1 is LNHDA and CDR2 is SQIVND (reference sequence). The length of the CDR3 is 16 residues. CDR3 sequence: CASSTVARLSLYGYTF. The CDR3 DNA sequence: TGTGCCAGTAGTACGGTCGCGCGACTGAGCCTCTATGGCTACACCTTC.

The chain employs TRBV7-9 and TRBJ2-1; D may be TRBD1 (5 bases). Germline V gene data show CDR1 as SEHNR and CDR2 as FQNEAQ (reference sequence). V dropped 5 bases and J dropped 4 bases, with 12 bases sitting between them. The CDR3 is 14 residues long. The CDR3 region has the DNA TGTGCCAGCAGCCGCCCGACAGAGTACAATGAGCAGTTCTTC. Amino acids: CASSRPTEYNEQFF.

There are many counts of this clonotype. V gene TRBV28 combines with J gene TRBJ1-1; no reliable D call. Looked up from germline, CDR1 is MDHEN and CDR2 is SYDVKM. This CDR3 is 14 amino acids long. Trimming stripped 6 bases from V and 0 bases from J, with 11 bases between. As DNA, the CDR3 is TGTGCCAGCAGCTTGGTGGGGATGAACACTGAAGCTTTCTTT. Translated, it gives CASSLVGMNTEAFF.

The CDR3 here is CASSHADSDYEQYF. CDR3 DNA: TGCGCCAGCAGCCATGCGGACAGTGACTACGAGCAGTACTTC. The chain has TRBV4-1 and TRBJ2-7; D may be TRBD1 (6 bases). Germline CDR1 MGHRA, CDR2 YSYEKL. The CDR3 loop spans 14 amino acids. V lost 3 bases to trimming and J lost 3 bases, with 12 bases between them.

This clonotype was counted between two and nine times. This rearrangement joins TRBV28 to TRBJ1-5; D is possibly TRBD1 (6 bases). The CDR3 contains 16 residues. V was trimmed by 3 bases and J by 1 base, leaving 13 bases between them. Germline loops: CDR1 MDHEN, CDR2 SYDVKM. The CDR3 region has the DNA TGTGCCAGCAGTTTTGGGGGAGGGGGGAGCAATCAGCCCCAGCATTTT. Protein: CASSFGGGGSNQPQHF.

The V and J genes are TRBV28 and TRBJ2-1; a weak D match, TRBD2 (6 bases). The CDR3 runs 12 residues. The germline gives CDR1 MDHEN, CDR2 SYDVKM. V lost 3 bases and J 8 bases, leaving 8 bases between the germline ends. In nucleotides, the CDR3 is TGTGCCAGCAGTTTTAGCGGCGATGAGCAGTTCTTC. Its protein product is CASSFSGDEQFF. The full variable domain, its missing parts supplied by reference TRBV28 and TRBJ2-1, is DVKVTQSSRYLVKRTGEKVFLECVQDMDHENMFWYRQDPGLGLRLIYFSYDVKMKEKGDIPEGYSVSREKKERFSLILESASTNQTSMYLCASSFSGDEQFFGPGTRLTVL.

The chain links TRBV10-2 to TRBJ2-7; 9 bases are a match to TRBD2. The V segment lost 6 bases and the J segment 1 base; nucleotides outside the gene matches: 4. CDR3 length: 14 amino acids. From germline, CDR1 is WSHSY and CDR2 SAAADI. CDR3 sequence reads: CASSRLAASYEQYF. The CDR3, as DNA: TGCGCCAGCAGCCGACTAGCGGCGTCCTACGAGCAGTACTTC.

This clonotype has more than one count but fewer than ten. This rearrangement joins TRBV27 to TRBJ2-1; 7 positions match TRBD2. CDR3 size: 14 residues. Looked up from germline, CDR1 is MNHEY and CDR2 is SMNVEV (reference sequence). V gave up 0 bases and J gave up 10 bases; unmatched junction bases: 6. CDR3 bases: TGTGCCAGCAGTTTATCGAGCGGGGTCCGGGAGCAGTTCTTC. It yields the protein CASSLSSGVREQFF.

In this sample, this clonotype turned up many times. The CDR3 spells CASTRHEGTGELFF. Here the CDR3 DNA reads TGTGCCAGCACCCGCCACGAGGGCACCGGGGAGCTGTTTTTT. V and J are TRBV2 and TRBJ2-2, with TRBD2 as a possible D gene (5 bases). This CDR3 has 14 amino acids. Germline V gives CDR1 SNHLY, CDR2 FYNNEI. Trimming cost V 7 bases and J 4 bases, with 13 bases left between them.

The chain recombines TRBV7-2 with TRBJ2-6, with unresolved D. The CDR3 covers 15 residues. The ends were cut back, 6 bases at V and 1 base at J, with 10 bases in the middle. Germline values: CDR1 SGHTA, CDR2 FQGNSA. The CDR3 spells CASRLPRSGANVLTF. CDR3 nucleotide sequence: TGTGCCAGCAGACTTCCACGATCTGGGGCCAACGTCCTGACTTTC.

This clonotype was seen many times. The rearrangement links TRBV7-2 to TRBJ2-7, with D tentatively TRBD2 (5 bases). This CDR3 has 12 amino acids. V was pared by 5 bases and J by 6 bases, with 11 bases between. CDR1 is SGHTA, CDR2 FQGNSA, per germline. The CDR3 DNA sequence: TGTGCCAGCAGCCACGGCGGAGGCGAGCAGTACTTC. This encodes CASSHGGGEQYF.

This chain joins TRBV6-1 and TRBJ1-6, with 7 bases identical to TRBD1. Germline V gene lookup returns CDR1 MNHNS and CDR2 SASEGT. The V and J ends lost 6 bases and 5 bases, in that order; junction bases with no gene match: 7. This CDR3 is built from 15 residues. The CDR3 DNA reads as TGTGCCAGCAGCTCTAGGGACAGTGATAATTCACCCCTCCACTTT. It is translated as CASSSRDSDNSPLHF.

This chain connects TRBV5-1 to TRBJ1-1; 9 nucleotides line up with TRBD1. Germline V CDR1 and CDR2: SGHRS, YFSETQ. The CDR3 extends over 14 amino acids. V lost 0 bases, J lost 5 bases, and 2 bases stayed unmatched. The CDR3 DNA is TGCGCCAGCAGCTTGGCCGGACAGGGGACTGAAGCTTTCTTT. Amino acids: CASSLAGQGTEAFF.

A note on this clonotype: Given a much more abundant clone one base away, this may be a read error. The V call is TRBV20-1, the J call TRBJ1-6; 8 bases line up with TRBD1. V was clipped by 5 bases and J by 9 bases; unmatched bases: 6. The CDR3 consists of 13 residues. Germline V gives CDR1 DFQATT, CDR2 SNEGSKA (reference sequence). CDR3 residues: CSAETGDGSPLHF. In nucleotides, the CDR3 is TGCAGTGCTGAGACAGGGGATGGTTCACCCCTCCACTTT.

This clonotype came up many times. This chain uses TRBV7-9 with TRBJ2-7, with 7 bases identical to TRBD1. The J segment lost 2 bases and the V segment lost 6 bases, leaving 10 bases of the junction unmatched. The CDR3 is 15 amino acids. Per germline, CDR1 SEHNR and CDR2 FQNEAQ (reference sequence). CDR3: CASRKTGTAAYEQYF. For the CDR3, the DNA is TGTGCCAGCAGAAAAACCGGGACAGCCGCCTACGAGCAGTACTTC. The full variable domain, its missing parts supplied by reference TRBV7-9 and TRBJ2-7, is DTGVSQNPRHKITKRGQNVTFRCDPISEHNRLYWYRQTLGQGPEFLTYFQNEAQLEKSRLLSDRFSAERPKGSFSTLEIQRTEQGDSAMYLCASRKTGTAAYEQYFGPGTRLTVT.

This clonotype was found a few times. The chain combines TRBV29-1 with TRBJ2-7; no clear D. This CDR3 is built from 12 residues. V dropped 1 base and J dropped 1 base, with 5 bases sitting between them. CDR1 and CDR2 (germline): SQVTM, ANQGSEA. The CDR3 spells CSVEGQSYEQYF. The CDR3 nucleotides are TGCAGCGTTGAAGGTCAGTCCTACGAGCAGTACTTC.

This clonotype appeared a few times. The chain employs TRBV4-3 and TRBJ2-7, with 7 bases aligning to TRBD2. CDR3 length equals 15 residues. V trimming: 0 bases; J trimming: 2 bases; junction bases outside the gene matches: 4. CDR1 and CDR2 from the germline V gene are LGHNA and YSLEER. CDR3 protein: CASSQERETAYEQYF. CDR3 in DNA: TGCGCCAGCAGCCAAGAGCGGGAGACTGCCTACGAGCAGTACTTC.

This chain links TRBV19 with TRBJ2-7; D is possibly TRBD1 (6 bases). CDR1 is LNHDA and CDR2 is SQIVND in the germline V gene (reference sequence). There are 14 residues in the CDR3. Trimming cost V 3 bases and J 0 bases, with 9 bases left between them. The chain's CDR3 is CASSMDSLSYEQYF. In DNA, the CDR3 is TGTGCCAGTAGTATGGACAGCCTCTCCTACGAGCAGTACTTC.

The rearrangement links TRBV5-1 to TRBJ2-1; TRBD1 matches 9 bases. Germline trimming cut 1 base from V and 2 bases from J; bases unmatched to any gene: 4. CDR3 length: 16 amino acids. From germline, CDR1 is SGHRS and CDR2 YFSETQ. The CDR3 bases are TGCGCCAGCAGCTTGACAGGGGGCACGCCCTACAATGAGCAGTTCTTC. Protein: CASSLTGGTPYNEQFF.

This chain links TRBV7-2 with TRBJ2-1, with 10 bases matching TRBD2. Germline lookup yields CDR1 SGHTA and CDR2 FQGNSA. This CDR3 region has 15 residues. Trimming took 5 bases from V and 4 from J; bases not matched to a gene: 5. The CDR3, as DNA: TGTGCCAGCAGCAAGACTAGCGGGCAGTACAATGAGCAGTTCTTC. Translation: CASSKTSGQYNEQFF.

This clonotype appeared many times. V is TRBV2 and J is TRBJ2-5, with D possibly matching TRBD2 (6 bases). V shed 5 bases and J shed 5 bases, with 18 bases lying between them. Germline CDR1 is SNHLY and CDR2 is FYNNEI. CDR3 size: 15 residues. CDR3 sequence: CASSYSGGSGETQYF. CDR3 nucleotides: TGTGCCAGCAGTTACAGCGGAGGGAGCGGGGAGACCCAGTACTTC. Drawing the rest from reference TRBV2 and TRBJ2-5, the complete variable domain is EPEVTQTPSHQVTQMGQEVILRCVPISNHLYFYWYRQILGQKVEFLVSFYNNEISEKSEIFDDQFSVERPDGSNFTLKIRSTKLEDSAMYFCASSYSGGSGETQYFGPGTRLLVL.

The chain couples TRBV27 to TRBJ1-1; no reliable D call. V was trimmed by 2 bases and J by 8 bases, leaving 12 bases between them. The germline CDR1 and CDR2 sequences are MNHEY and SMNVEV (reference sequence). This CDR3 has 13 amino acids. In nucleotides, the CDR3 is TGTGCCAGCAGTTTAATTGGGAATTCGGAAGCTTTCTTT. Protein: CASSLIGNSEAFF.

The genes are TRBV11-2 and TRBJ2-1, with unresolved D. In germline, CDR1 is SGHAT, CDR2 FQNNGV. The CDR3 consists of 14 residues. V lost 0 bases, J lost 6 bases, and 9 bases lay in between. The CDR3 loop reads CASSLDPGANEQFF. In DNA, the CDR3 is TGTGCCAGCAGCTTAGATCCTGGCGCCAATGAGCAGTTCTTC.

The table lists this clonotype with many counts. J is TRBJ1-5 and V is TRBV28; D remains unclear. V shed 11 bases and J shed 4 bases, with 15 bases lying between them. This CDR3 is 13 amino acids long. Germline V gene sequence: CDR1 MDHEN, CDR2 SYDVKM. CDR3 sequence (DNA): TGTGCCGCTAATCAAGGACTTAATCAGCCCCAGCATTTT. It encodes CAANQGLNQPQHF.

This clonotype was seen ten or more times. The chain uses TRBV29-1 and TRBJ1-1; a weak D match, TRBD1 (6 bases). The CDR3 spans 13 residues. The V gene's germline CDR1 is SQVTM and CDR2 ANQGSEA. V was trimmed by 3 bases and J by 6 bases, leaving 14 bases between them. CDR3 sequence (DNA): TGCAGCGTTGAGCACAGGGAGGGGGCTGAAGCTTTCTTT. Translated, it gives CSVEHREGAEAFF. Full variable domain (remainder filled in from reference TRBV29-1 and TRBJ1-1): SAVISQKPSRDICQRGTSLTIQCQVDSQVTMMFWYRQQPGQSLTLIATANQGSEATYESGFVIDKFPISRPNLTFSTLTVSNMSPEDSSIYLCSVEHREGAEAFFGQGTRLTVV.

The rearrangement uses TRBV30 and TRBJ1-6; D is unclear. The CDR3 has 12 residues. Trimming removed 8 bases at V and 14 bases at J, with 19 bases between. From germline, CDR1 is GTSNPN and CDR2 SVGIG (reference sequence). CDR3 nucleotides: TGTGCCCTCAGAGGGCCCTCCGGGACCCTCCACTTT. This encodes CALRGPSGTLHF.

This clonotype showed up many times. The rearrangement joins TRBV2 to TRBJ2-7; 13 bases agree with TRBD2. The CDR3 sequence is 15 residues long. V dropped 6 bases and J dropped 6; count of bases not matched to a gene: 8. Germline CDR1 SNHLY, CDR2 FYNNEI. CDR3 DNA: TGTGCCAGCAGGGGAGGACTAGCGGGAGTCTCCGAGCAGTACTTC. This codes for CASRGGLAGVSEQYF.